A selection of T cell receptor beta chains follows, all from one sample in a study of cytomegalovirus exposure and HLA in healthy donors. Sequencing was performed with immunoSEQ multiplex PCR; in TCRdb, only in-frame clones are kept and a portion is missing. The sample contains 100,000 to 120,000 clones, about 68% of which appear only once. What was sequenced was PBMCs. These receptors all come from a woman between 40 and 55 years old in good health and CMV-seropositive. CDR3s include the opening cysteine and the closing phenylalanine or tryptophan.

CDR3aa: CAISGGRLTYGYTF; v_gene: TRBV10-3; j_gene: TRBJ1-2
CDR3aa: CASTPLAGNEQFF; v_gene: TRBV19; j_gene: TRBJ2-1
CDR3aa: CASSQDRGGYGYTF; v_gene: TRBV4-2; j_gene: TRBJ1-2
CDR3aa: CASSPESGLSYNSGIGRDEQYF; v_gene: TRBV5-1; j_gene: TRBJ2-7
CDR3aa: CASSPSRSPNTEAFF; v_gene: TRBV18; j_gene: TRBJ1-1
CDR3aa: CASSLDPDRGRSNQPQHF; v_gene: TRBV7-2; j_gene: TRBJ1-5
CDR3aa: CATQAPFPTDTQYF; v_gene: TRBV2; j_gene: TRBJ2-3
CDR3aa: CASSLWRQGGVYEQYF; v_gene: TRBV7-2; j_gene: TRBJ2-7
CDR3aa: CASSYSIWDRAYEQYF; v_gene: TRBV6-5; j_gene: TRBJ2-7
CDR3aa: CASSSRGGNYGYTF; v_gene: TRBV6-5; j_gene: TRBJ1-2
CDR3aa: CASSPWGGQPQHF; v_gene: TRBV28; j_gene: TRBJ1-5
CDR3aa: CASSPGTQGETQYF; v_gene: TRBV19; j_gene: TRBJ2-5
CDR3aa: CASSINRGTGNTEAFF; v_gene: TRBV11-3; j_gene: TRBJ1-1
CDR3aa: CASSALALNTEAFF; v_gene: TRBV7-9; j_gene: TRBJ1-1
CDR3aa: CASSTYSRFDTDTQYF; v_gene: TRBV27; j_gene: TRBJ2-3
CDR3aa: CASLRSDRVMDEQFF; v_gene: TRBV27; j_gene: TRBJ2-1
CDR3aa: CASSTLGDRGIIDYEQYF; v_gene: TRBV2; j_gene: TRBJ2-7
CDR3aa: CASSLGGGYDTDTQYF; v_gene: TRBV5-4; j_gene: TRBJ2-3
CDR3aa: CASSATGFNEQFF; v_gene: TRBV13; j_gene: TRBJ2-1
CDR3aa: CATSSGGTDTQYF; v_gene: TRBV19; j_gene: TRBJ2-3
CDR3aa: CASSQVRGSVVHTEAFF; v_gene: TRBV4-1; j_gene: TRBJ1-1
CDR3aa: CASSGGEGGPQHF; v_gene: TRBV9; j_gene: TRBJ1-5
CDR3aa: CASSAQAVGSYEQYF; v_gene: TRBV6-6; j_gene: TRBJ2-7
CDR3aa: CAWSASGWRGAGELFF; v_gene: TRBV30; j_gene: TRBJ2-2
CDR3aa: CASSSDLAGPYEQYF; v_gene: TRBV11-3; j_gene: TRBJ2-7
CDR3aa: CASSRTGGFFSYEQYF; v_gene: TRBV5-6; j_gene: TRBJ2-7
CDR3aa: CASSLSHGGHETQYF; v_gene: TRBV11-3; j_gene: TRBJ2-5
CDR3aa: CASSLEGLTFYGYTF; v_gene: TRBV5-6; j_gene: TRBJ1-2
CDR3aa: CASSLESGGNDDYGYTF; v_gene: TRBV5-1; j_gene: TRBJ1-2
CDR3aa: CASSSRTGLEQYF; v_gene: TRBV7-3; j_gene: TRBJ2-7
CDR3aa: CASSLFRGTGGTEAFF; v_gene: TRBV18; j_gene: TRBJ1-1
CDR3aa: CASSFLGRGFPADTQYF; v_gene: TRBV28; j_gene: TRBJ2-3
CDR3aa: CASGTGGETQYF; v_gene: TRBV6-1; j_gene: TRBJ2-5
CDR3aa: CASSFAERTDTQYF; v_gene: TRBV7-2; j_gene: TRBJ2-3
CDR3aa: CASSLGSGSSYNEQFF; v_gene: TRBV7-2; j_gene: TRBJ2-1
CDR3aa: CASSFALAGGYNEQFF; v_gene: TRBV5-1; j_gene: TRBJ2-1
CDR3aa: CASSSGDRGGYGYTF; v_gene: TRBV11-3; j_gene: TRBJ1-2
CDR3aa: CASSSGTSVYNEQFF; v_gene: TRBV5-1; j_gene: TRBJ2-1
CDR3aa: CASSPPGREVSYEQYF; v_gene: TRBV18; j_gene: TRBJ2-7
CDR3aa: CASSQVAGGDYEQYF; v_gene: TRBV4-2; j_gene: TRBJ2-7
CDR3aa: CASRLRDSYEQYF; v_gene: TRBV6-5; j_gene: TRBJ2-7
CDR3aa: CAWTPLGQDQETQYF; v_gene: TRBV30; j_gene: TRBJ2-5
CDR3aa: CASSPGLVGTDTQYF; v_gene: TRBV9; j_gene: TRBJ2-3
CDR3aa: CASLTGGSYEQYF; v_gene: TRBV30; j_gene: TRBJ2-7
CDR3aa: CASSLQGIDTQYF; v_gene: TRBV7-3; j_gene: TRBJ2-3
CDR3aa: CASSYRRDTGELFF; v_gene: TRBV6-6; j_gene: TRBJ2-2
CDR3aa: CASSQFSVAKNIQYF; v_gene: TRBV4-2; j_gene: TRBJ2-4
CDR3aa: CASSWGGSSYEQYF; v_gene: TRBV5-1; j_gene: TRBJ2-7
CDR3aa: CASSLSAGGLETQYF; v_gene: TRBV7-9; j_gene: TRBJ2-5
CDR3aa: CASSKGLAGGYEQYF; v_gene: TRBV27; j_gene: TRBJ2-7
CDR3aa: CASSSSWGGGYGYTF; v_gene: TRBV5-4; j_gene: TRBJ1-2
CDR3aa: CASSQAGRGYEQYF; v_gene: TRBV4-1; j_gene: TRBJ2-7
CDR3aa: CASSQDLGGTGVGEQYF; v_gene: TRBV4-3; j_gene: NA
CDR3aa: CSAISGREQFF; v_gene: TRBV20-1; j_gene: TRBJ2-1
CDR3aa: CASSYGLSYNEQFF; v_gene: TRBV11-3; j_gene: TRBJ2-1